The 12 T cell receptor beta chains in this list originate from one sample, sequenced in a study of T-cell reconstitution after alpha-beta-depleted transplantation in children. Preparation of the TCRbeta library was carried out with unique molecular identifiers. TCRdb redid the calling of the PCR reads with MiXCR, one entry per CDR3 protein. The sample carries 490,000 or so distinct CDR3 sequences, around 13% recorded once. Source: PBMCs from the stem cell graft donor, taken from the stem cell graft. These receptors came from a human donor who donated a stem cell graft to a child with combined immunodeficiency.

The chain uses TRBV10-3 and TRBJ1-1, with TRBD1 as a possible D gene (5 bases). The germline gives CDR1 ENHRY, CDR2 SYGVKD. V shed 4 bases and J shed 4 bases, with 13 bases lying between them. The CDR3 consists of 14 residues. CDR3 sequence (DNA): TGTGCCATCAGTGGGCTAGGGGCAGGCACTGAAGCTTTCTTT. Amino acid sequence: CAISGLGAGTEAFF.

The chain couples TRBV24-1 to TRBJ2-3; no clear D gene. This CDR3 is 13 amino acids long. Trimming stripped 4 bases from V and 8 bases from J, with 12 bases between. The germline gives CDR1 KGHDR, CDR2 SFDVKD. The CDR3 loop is CATSEPRSVTQYF. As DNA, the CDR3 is TGTGCCACCAGTGAACCTAGGTCGGTTACGCAGTATTTT.

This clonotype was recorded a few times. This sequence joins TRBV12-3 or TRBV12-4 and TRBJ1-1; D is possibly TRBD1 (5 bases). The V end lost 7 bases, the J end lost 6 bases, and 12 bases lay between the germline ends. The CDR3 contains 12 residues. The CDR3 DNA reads TGTGCCAGCACCGCGGGGGGGGCTGAAGCTTTCTTT. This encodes CASTAGGAEAFF.

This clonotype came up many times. The CDR3 sequence: CASSLAVAGRGYTF. Here the CDR3 DNA reads TGTGCCAGCAGTTTAGCGGTGGCAGGTCGTGGCTACACCTTC. V is TRBV12-3 or TRBV12-4 and J is TRBJ1-2; no reliable D call. V was pared by 0 bases and J by 7 bases, with 12 bases between. This CDR3 region has 14 residues.

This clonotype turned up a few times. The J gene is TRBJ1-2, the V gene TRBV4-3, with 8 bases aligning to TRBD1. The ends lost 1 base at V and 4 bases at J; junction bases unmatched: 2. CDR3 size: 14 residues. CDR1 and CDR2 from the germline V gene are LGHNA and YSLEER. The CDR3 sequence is CASSQVTGAYGYTF. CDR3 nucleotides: TGCGCCAGCAGCCAAGTGACAGGGGCCTATGGCTACACCTTC.

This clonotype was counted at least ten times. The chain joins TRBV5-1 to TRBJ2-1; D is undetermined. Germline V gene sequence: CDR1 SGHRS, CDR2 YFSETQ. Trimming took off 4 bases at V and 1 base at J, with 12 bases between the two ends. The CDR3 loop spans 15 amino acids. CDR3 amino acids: CASSRARVSYNEQFF. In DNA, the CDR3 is TGCGCCAGCAGCCGAGCCCGGGTTTCCTACAATGAGCAGTTCTTC. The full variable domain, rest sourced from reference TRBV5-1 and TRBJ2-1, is KAGVTQTPRYLIKTRGQQVTLSCSPISGHRSVSWYQQTPGQGLQFLFEYFSETQRNKGNFPGRFSGRQFSNSRSEMNVSTLELGDSALYLCASSRARVSYNEQFFGPGTRLTVL.

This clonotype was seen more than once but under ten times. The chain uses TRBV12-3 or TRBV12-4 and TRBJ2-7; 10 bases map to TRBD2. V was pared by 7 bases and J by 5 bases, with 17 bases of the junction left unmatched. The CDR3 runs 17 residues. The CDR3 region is CASTLGEAGGLLNEQYF. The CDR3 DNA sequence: TGTGCCAGCACCTTAGGGGAAGCGGGGGGGCTCTTAAACGAGCAGTACTTC.

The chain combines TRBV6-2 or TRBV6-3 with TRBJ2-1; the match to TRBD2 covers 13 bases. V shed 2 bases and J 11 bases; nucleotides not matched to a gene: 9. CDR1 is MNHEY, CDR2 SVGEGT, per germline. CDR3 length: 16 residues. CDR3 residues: CASSYPTSGGTVQQFF. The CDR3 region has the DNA TGTGCCAGCAGTTACCCGACTAGCGGGGGGACCGTTCAGCAGTTCTTC.

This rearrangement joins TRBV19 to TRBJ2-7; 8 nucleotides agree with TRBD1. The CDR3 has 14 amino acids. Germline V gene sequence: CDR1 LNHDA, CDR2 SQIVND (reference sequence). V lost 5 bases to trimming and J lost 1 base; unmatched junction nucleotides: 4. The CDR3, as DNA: TGTGCCAGTAGTGCGGGACAGGTTTCCTACGAGCAGTACTTC. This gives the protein CASSAGQVSYEQYF.

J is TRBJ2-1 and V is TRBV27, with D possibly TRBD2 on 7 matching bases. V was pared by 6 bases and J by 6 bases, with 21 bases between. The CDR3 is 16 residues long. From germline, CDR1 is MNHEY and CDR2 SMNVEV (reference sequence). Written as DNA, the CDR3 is TGTGCCAGCAGATATCTCGTCGGGGGGCGACGCAATGAGCAGTTCTTC. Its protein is CASRYLVGGRRNEQFF.

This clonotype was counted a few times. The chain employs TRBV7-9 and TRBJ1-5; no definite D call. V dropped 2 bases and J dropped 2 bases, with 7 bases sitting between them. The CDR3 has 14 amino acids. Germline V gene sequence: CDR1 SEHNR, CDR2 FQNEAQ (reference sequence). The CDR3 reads CASSLNVGNQPQHF. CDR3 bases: TGTGCCAGCAGCTTAAACGTTGGCAATCAGCCCCAGCATTTT.

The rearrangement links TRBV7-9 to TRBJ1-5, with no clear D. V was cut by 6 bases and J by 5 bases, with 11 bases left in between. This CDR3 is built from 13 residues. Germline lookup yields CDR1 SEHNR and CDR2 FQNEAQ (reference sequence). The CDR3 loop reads CASSTENHQPQHF. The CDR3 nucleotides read TGTGCCAGCAGTACAGAGAATCATCAGCCCCAGCATTTT. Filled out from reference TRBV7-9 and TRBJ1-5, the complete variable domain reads DTGVSQNPRHKITKRGQNVTFRCDPISEHNRLYWYRQTLGQGPEFLTYFQNEAQLEKSRLLSDRFSAERPKGSFSTLEIQRTEQGDSAMYLCASSTENHQPQHFGDGTRLSIL.